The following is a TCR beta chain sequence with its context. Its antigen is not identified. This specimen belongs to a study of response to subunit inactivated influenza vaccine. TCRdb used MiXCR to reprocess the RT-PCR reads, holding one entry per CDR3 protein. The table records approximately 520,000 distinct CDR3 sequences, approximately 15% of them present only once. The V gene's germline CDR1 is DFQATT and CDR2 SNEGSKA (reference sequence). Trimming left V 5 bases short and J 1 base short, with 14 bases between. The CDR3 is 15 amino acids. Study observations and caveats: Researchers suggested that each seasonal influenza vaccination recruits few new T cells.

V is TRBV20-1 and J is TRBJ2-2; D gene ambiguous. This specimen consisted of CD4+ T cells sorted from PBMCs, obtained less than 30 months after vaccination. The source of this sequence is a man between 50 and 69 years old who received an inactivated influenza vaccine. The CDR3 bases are TGCAGTGCTCCCAGTGCTAGTGTGAACACCGGGGAGCTGTTTTTT. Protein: CSAPSASVNTGELFF.